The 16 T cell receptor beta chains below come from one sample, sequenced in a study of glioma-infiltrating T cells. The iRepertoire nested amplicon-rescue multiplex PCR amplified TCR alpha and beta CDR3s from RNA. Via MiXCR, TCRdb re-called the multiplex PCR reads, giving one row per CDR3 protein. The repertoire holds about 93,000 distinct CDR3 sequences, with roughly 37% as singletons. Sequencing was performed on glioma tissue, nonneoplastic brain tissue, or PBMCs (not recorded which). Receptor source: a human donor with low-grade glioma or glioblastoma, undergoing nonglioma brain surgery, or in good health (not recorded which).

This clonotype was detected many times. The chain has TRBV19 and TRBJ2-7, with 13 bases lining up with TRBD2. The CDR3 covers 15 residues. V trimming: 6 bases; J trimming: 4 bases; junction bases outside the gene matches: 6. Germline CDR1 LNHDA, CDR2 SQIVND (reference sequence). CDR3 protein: CASRPGLAGSYEQYF. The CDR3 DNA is TGTGCCAGTAGGCCGGGACTAGCGGGATCTTACGAGCAGTACTTC.

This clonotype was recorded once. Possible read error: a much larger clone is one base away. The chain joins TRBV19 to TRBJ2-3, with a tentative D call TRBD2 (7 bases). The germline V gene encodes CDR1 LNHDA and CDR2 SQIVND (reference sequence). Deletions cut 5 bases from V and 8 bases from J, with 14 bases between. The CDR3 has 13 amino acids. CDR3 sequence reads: CASSHLRGGTQYF. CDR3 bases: TGTGCCAGTAGTCACTTGAGGGGGGGTACGCAGTATTTT.

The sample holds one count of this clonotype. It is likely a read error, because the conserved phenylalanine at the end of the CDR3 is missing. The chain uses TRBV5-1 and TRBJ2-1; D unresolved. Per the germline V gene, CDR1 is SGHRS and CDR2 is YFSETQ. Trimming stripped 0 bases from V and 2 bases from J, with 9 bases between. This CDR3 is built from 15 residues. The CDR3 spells CASSLEAATYNEQFL. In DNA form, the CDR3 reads TGCGCCAGCAGCTTGGAGGCAGCTACCTACAATGAGCAGTTCTTA.

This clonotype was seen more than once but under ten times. The CDR3 DNA sequence: TGCGCCAGCAGCTTGGTGGGCGGCGGCCTCTCCGAGCAGTACTTC. Translation gives CASSLVGGGLSEQYF. This sequence joins TRBV5-1 and TRBJ2-7; no clear D. Trimming took off 0 bases at V and 6 bases at J, with 16 bases between the two ends. The CDR3 sequence is 15 residues long. The V gene's germline CDR1 is SGHRS and CDR2 YFSETQ.

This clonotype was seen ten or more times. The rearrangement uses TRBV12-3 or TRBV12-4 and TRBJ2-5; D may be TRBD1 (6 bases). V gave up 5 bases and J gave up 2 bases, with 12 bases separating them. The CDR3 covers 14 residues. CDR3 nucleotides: TGTGCCAGCAGTCCCCCAGGGGCACAAGAGACCCAGTACTTC. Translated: CASSPPGAQETQYF.

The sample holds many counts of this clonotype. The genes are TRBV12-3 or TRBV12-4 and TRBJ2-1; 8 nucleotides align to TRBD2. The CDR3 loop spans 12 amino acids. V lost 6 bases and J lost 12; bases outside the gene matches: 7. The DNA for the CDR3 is TGTGCCAGCAGGGGGACTAGTTTATGGCAGTTCTTC. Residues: CASRGTSLWQFF.

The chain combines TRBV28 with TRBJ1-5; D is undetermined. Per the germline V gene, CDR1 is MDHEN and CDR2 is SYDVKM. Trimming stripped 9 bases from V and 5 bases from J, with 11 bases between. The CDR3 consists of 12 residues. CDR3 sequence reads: CASGLEDQPQHF. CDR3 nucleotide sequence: TGTGCCAGTGGTTTAGAGGATCAGCCCCAGCATTTT.

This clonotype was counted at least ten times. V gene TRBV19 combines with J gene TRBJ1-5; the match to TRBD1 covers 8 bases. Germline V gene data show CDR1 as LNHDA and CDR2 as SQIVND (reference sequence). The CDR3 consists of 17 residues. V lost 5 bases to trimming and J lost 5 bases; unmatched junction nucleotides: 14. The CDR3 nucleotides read TGTGCCAGTAGTCCCGGGGACAGGATGGGGACTTATCAGCCCCAGCATTTT. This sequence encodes CASSPGDRMGTYQPQHF.

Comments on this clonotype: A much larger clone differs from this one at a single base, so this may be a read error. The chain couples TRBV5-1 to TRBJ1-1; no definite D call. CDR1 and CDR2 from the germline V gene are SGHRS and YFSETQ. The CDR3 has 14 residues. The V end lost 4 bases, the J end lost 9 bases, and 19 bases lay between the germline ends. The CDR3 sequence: CASSNPTSAEQAFF. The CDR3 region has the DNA TGCGCCAGCAGCAATCCCACAAGTGCCGAGCAAGCTTTCTTT.

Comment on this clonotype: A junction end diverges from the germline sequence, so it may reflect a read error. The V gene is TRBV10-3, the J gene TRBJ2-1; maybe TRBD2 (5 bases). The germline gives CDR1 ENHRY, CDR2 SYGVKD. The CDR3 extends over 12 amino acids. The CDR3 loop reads CAITENPGNELF. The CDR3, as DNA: TGTGCCATCACTGAGAACCCGGGGAATGAGCTCTTC.

CDR3 bases: TGTGCCAGCAGCCTACCAGCCGCTCCGCTTACACCTGAGCAGTACTTC. Translating gives CASSLPAAPLTPEQYF. This chain joins TRBV3-1 and TRBJ2-7, with D unresolved. V lost 4 bases, J lost 7 bases, and 23 bases lay in between. The CDR3 contains 16 residues. Germline CDR1 is LGHDT and CDR2 is YNNKEL (reference sequence).

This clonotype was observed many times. The CDR3 nucleotides are TGTGCCAGTAGCTCAGGGTTTGATACCTCCGAGCAGTACTTC. Its translation is CASSSGFDTSEQYF. The V gene is TRBV19, the J gene TRBJ2-7, with D possibly being TRBD1 (5 bases). Germline CDR1 reads LNHDA; CDR2 reads SQIVND (reference sequence). V dropped 6 bases and J dropped 6 bases, with 18 bases sitting between them. The CDR3 covers 14 residues.

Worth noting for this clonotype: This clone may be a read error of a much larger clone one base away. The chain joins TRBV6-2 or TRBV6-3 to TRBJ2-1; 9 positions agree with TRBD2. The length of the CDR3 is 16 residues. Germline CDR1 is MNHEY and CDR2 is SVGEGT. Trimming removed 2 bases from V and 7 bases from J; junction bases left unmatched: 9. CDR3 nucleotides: TGTGCCAGCAGTTACGGCGGGGGGGGATGGGGGAATGAGCAGTTCTTC. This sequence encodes CASSYGGGGWGNEQFF.

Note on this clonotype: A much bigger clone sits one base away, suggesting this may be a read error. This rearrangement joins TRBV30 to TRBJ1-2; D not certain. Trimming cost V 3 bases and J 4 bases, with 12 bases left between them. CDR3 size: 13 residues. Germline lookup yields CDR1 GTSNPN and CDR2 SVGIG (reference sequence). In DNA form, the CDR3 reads TGTGCCTGGAGGGGGAAAGTTGGCTATGGCTACACCTTC. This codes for CAWRGKVGYGYTF.

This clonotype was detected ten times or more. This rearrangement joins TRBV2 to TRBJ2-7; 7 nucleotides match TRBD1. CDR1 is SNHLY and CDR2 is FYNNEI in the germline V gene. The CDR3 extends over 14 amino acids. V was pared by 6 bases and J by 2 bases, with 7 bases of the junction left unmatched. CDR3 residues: CASRRTGVPYEQYF. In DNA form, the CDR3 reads TGTGCCAGCAGGAGGACAGGAGTCCCCTACGAGCAGTACTTC.

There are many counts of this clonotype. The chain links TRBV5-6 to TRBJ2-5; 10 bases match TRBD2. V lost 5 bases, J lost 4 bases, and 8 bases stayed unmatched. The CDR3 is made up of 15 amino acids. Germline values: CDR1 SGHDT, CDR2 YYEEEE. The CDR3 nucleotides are TGTGCCAGCAGGAGAGCGGGAGGGCCTGGAGAGACCCAGTACTTC. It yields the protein CASRRAGGPGETQYF.